One sample yielded the 12 T cell receptor beta chains listed below, sequenced in a study of T cell responses to AZD1222 COVID-19 vaccine. Using immunoSEQ multiplex PCR, the repertoire was profiled, and TCRdb retains in-frame clones only, with some absent. The repertoire includes approximately 100,000 clones, less than 95% of them detected once, and about 5% sits in the top ten. Here the sequenced sample was peripheral blood, taken on day 0 of AZD1222 vaccination. The receptors shown here come from an adult in good health.

V and J are TRBV7-2 and TRBJ2-3; D is uncertain. The CDR3 has 12 amino acids. V dropped 1 base and J dropped 5 bases, with 4 bases sitting between them. CDR1 SGHTA and CDR2 FQGNSA come from the germline V gene. The CDR3 is CASSLVRDTQYF. For the CDR3, the DNA is TGTGCCAGCAGCTTAGTCCGAGATACGCAGTATTTT.

This sequence joins TRBV5-4 and TRBJ2-7; 11 positions agree with TRBD2. CDR3 size: 16 residues. Unmatched junction bases numbered 8, after V lost 4 bases and J lost 2 bases. Per germline, CDR1 SGHNT and CDR2 YYREEE (reference sequence). CDR3 nucleotides: TGTGCCAGCAGCCTGGACGGGACTAGCGGCCCCTACGAGCAGTACTTC. It specifies CASSLDGTSGPYEQYF. Full variable domain (outside the CDR3, taken from reference TRBV5-4 and TRBJ2-7): ETGVTQSPTHLIKTRGQQVTLRCSSQSGHNTVSWYQQALGQGPQFIFQYYREEENGRGNFPPRFSGLQFPNYSSELNVNALELDDSALYLCASSLDGTSGPYEQYFGPGTRLTVT.

The chain recombines TRBV18 with TRBJ2-7, with D possibly TRBD1 on 6 matching bases. V was clipped by 5 bases and J by 0 bases, with 11 bases between them. This CDR3 contains 14 residues. Germline CDR1 is KGHSH and CDR2 is LQKENI. CDR3 loop: CASSFRGSSYEQYF. The CDR3 bases are TGTGCCAGCTCATTCAGGGGAAGCTCCTACGAGCAGTACTTC.

The chain links TRBV15 to TRBJ2-3; D gene unclear. CDR3 length equals 14 residues. Trimming stripped 0 bases from V and 2 bases from J, with 6 bases between. Germline loops: CDR1 LNHNV, CDR2 YYDKDF (reference sequence). CDR3 coding DNA: TGTGCCACCAGCAGAGACAGAAACACAGATACGCAGTATTTT. It translates to CATSRDRNTDTQYF.

In its sample, this clone is medium-sized (0.01 to 0.1%). V is TRBV4-1 and J is TRBJ2-1; 12 bases are a match to TRBD2. This CDR3 has 18 amino acids. The germline gives CDR1 MGHRA, CDR2 YSYEKL. V was pared by 0 bases and J by 2 bases, with 5 bases of the junction left unmatched. CDR3 loop: CASSQDPGLAGPYNEQFF. The CDR3 DNA reads as TGCGCCAGCAGCCAAGATCCCGGACTAGCGGGGCCCTACAATGAGCAGTTCTTC.

The chain couples TRBV5-1 to TRBJ1-4, with D tentatively TRBD1 (6 bases). The V gene lost 0 bases and the J gene lost 1 base, with 16 bases spanning the gap. This CDR3 comprises 18 residues. Germline CDR1 and CDR2: SGHRS and YFSETQ. The CDR3 loop is CASSLAEVTGRTNEKLFF. Here the CDR3 DNA reads TGCGCCAGCAGCTTGGCGGAGGTAACAGGGCGAACTAATGAAAAACTGTTTTTT.

This chain uses TRBV9 with TRBJ1-2; 7 positions agree with TRBD1. This CDR3 comprises 15 residues. Germline V gene lookup returns CDR1 SGDLS and CDR2 YYNGEE. The ends lost 3 bases at V and 7 bases at J; junction bases unmatched: 12. The chain's CDR3 is CASSAQGLLVGGYTF. The CDR3 DNA is TGTGCCAGCAGCGCACAGGGGCTGTTAGTGGGTGGCTACACCTTC.

This chain links TRBV25-1 with TRBJ2-1; D is unclear. This CDR3 has 11 residues. Germline V gene data show CDR1 as MGHDK and CDR2 as SYGVNS. V was shortened by 6 bases and J by 9 bases, with 9 bases between the two germline ends. DNA for the CDR3: TGTGCCAGCAGCCCTCAAGGTGAGCAGTTCTTC. As protein: CASSPQGEQFF.

The J gene is TRBJ1-5, the V gene TRBV27; no firm D call. The CDR3 runs to 14 residues. The V gene lost 9 bases and the J gene lost 5 bases, with 17 bases spanning the gap. Germline CDR1 is MNHEY and CDR2 is SMNVEV (reference sequence). CDR3 region: CASFHRERYQPQHF. CDR3 bases: TGTGCCAGTTTTCACCGAGAACGATATCAGCCCCAGCATTTT.

V is TRBV10-3 and J is TRBJ2-7, with 8 bases matching TRBD1. J gave up 4 bases and V 11 bases, and 16 bases lay outside the gene matches. CDR3 size: 15 residues. Germline values: CDR1 ENHRY, CDR2 SYGVKD. DNA of the CDR3: TGTGCCTCACTTGGCGTCGGACAGGGAACTTACGAGCAGTACTTC. Residues: CASLGVGQGTYEQYF.

The V call is TRBV4-1, the J call TRBJ1-5; D not certain. The ends were cut back, 2 bases at V and 5 bases at J, with 10 bases in the middle. This CDR3 spans 14 amino acids. Germline V CDR1 and CDR2: MGHRA, YSYEKL. The CDR3 DNA follows: TGCGCCAGCAGCCAAAGACACGGGGATCAGCCCCAGCATTTT. Amino acids: CASSQRHGDQPQHF.

The rearrangement links TRBV4-3 to TRBJ1-5; D unresolved. Germline V gene sequence: CDR1 LGHNA, CDR2 YSLEER. This CDR3 is 13 amino acids long. Trimming pared 0 bases from V and 7 bases from J, leaving 7 bases between. The CDR3, as DNA: TGCGCCAGCAGCCAAGATTACCCCCAGCCCCAGCATTTT. Translation: CASSQDYPQPQHF.